What follows is one TCR beta chain and its context. This sample also contains other DNA sequences that code for the same CDR3. This sample was taken from a study of blood T cell repertoires in COVID-19. Overall study: Sites in the United States, Italy and Spain provided acute and convalescent COVID-19 samples. From T cells, B-cell-depleted T cells, or PBMCs came the material, which was cDNA or gDNA.

V lost 3 bases to trimming and J lost 2 bases, with 7 bases between them. This CDR3 region has 13 residues. Per the study methods: Amplified reference gene primers provided the basis for estimating nucleated cell counts. Profiled with immunoSEQ multiplex PCR; TCRdb holds only in-frame clones, not every one. The D gene and trimming were derived from the DNA, and the V and J assignments and clone size from that table. The table has about 200,000 clones, about 86% seen once; the top ten hold more than 1.4%. Sequencing used peripheral blood. This chain uses TRBV12-3 or TRBV12-4 with TRBJ1-1; TRBD1 might be the D (6 bases). The TCR comes from a young man with active or convalescent COVID-19. CDR3 DNA: TGTGCCAGCAGTTTGACAGGTAACACTGAAGCTTTCTTT. Translation: CASSLTGNTEAFF.